The subject of this entry is one T cell receptor (beta chain). Its antigen is not known. The CDR3 is 14 residues long. Trimming took off 0 bases at V and 2 bases at J, with 2 bases between the two ends. Germline CDR1 LGHNA, CDR2 YSLEER. The sample originates from a study of cytomegalovirus exposure and HLA in healthy donors. General study results and limits: The presence/absence work took it that sequencing depth was about the same across donors. Another analysis was done later, and it associated fewer than 20,000 TCR beta sequences with HLA alleles at 0.05 false discovery rate.

Primers: 60 Vbeta forward and 13 Jbeta reverse. The protocol was immunoSEQ multiplex PCR, while the TCRdb copy is restricted to in-frame clones and leaves out a portion. The sample totals some 110,000 clones. This chain uses TRBV4-3 with TRBJ2-6; no clear D. Sequences were obtained from PBMCs. This clonotype originated in a young man in good health and CMV-seronegative. CDR3 nucleotide sequence: TGCGCCAGCAGCCAAGACACTGGGGCCAACGTCCTGACTTTC. Translating gives CASSQDTGANVLTF.